One sample yielded the 3 T cell receptor beta chains listed below, sequenced in a study of cytomegalovirus exposure and HLA in healthy donors. Both 60 Vbeta primers and 13 Jbeta primers went into the PCR. Generated by immunoSEQ multiplex PCR, the TCRdb table keeps only in-frame clones and is missing some. The sample includes roughly 80,000 clones, 62% of them seen just once. Material for sequencing was PBMCs. The origin of the receptors is a male donor in good health and CMV-seropositive.

The J gene is TRBJ2-1, the V gene TRBV6-5; no reliable D call. Germline CDR1 and CDR2: MNHEY and SVGAGI. CDR3 length: 14 residues. V was trimmed by 4 bases and J by 2 bases, leaving 9 bases between them. The CDR3 DNA follows: TGTGCCAGCAGTTCCTCAGGAGCCTACAATGAGCAGTTCTTC. It translates to CASSSSGAYNEQFF.

The chain combines TRBV28 with TRBJ1-5, with a weak D call TRBD1 (6 bases). Germline-derived CDR1 and CDR2 are MDHEN and SYDVKM. The V end was cut by 11 bases, the J end by 5 bases, with 19 bases between. The CDR3 has 14 residues. The DNA for the CDR3 is TGTGCCGTTTGCTCCGGACAGAGATATCAGCCCCAGCATTTT. Protein product: CAVCSGQRYQPQHF.

The chain couples TRBV9 to TRBJ2-1; 9 positions agree with TRBD2. The CDR3 is 15 residues long. Germline V lookup: CDR1 SGDLS, CDR2 YYNGEE. J was trimmed by 9 bases and V by 0 bases; bases with no gene match: 7. The CDR3 region is CASSVGNSGRAEQFF. The CDR3 coding sequence is TGTGCCAGCAGCGTAGGAAATAGCGGGAGAGCTGAGCAGTTCTTC.